This T cell receptor beta chain originates from a study of cytomegalovirus exposure and HLA in healthy donors. As for the study in general: A subsequent analysis stated that the 120 or so validation repertoires were run on the same platform as the roughly 620 first-cohort repertoires.

CDR3 length equals 16 residues. V shed 0 bases, J shed 2 bases, and the junction held 4 bases outside the gene matches. CDR1 and CDR2 from the germline V gene are MNHNS and SASEGT. With respect to this clone: As yet, its antigen is unknown.

The study, taken as a whole, reports: The investigators catalogued 160 or so TCR beta chains as cytomegalovirus-associated. Rare TCR sequences predominated, though certain public TCRs were found in many donors.

TCRdb's copy holds only in-frame clones and misses some; the assay was immunoSEQ multiplex PCR. The profile shows tens of thousands of clones, about 92% of them singletons. The chain has TRBV6-1 and TRBJ2-5; TRBD2 aligns across 9 bases. The sequence was collected from a man younger than 30 in good health and CMV-seronegative. The sequencing input was PBMCs. CDR3 nucleotide sequence: TGTGCCAGCAGTGAAGCGTCTAGCGGGGTTCAAGAGACCCAGTACTTC. Its protein is CASSEASSGVQETQYF.